The rows below give T cell receptor beta chains drawn from one sample of a study of CXCR3-negative and CXCR3-positive naive CD8 T cells. Reanalyzing the 5' RACE reads, TCRdb keeps one entry per CDR3 protein, without DNA. The sample is made up of roughly 90,000 distinct CDR3 sequences, and the top ten hold approximately 1.7% of it. The sequencing input was naive CXCR3- CD8+ T cells from blood. The receptors here all came from a human donor in good health. Some clones in this sample may be carry-over from other donors' samples. CDR3s include the opening cysteine and the closing phenylalanine or tryptophan.

>TRBJ1-1|TRBV28
CASSLEGTFRAEAFF
>TRBJ2-7|TRBV3-1
CASAAGATYEQYF
>TRBJ2-7|TRBV4-2
CASSQGSPRAEQYF
>TRBJ2-1|TRBV7-9
CASSLGHRDTDNEQFF
>TRBJ2-1|TRBV29-1
CSVDLGAGMPFF
>TRBJ2-3|TRBV5-6
CASSFAYSPTDTQYF
>TRBJ2-5|TRBV19
CASSIVGGQETQYF
>TRBJ2-2|TRBV6-5
CASSFREFGTGELFF
>TRBJ2-2|TRBV29-1
CSTGQANTGELFF
>TRBJ2-1|TRBV7-8
CASSPLPYNEQFF
>TRBJ2-1|TRBV27
CASSWGGSYNEQFF
>TRBJ1-4|TRBV7-9
CASSQDADRNEKLFF
>TRBJ2-1|TRBV7-9
CASSSTSAVRDEQFF
>TRBJ2-7|TRBV4-2
CASSPMVSGTSGTYEQYF
>TRBJ1-2|TRBV6-5
CASRRTGNYGYTF
>TRBJ2-5|TRBV6-1
CASSAILWGVQETQYF
>TRBJ1-3|TRBV29-1
CSVEESGAGHSGNTIYF
>TRBJ2-3|TRBV27
CASSSPGQTDTQYF
>TRBJ2-7|TRBV6-2/TRBV6-3
CASSIRDRLNLDAYEQYF
>TRBJ2-2|TRBV29-1
CSVTDADTGELFF